The sequence of this T cell receptor (beta chain) was determined in a study of cytomegalovirus exposure and HLA in healthy donors. For the study at large: An early data release held about 85 million unique TCRs from HLA-typed donors.

The study ran its PCR with 60 Vbeta and 13 Jbeta primers. Repertoires were generated with immunoSEQ multiplex PCR, while TCRdb's copy carries only in-frame clones and drops some. This sample has 120,000 to 150,000 clones; less than 80% occur once, and the top ten carry roughly 8.8%. On this clone: As yet, its antigen is unknown.

Study results and limitations: The dataset shows that most TCR sequences were rare, while some public TCRs occurred in many donors. In vitro assays verified that a few CMV-associated chains recognized CMV antigens specifically.

Sequenced sample: PBMCs. The clonotype comes from a woman aged 45-59 years in good health and CMV-seropositive.

The CDR3, as DNA: TGTGCCACCGGCCCGGGGTACGAGACCCAGTACTTC. This sequence encodes CATGPGYETQYF. J is TRBJ2-5 and V is TRBV15; TRBD2 is a possible D gene (5 bases). This CDR3 contains 12 residues. Trimming took off 8 bases at V and 5 bases at J, with 12 bases between the two ends. CDR1 is LNHNV and CDR2 is YYDKDF in the germline V gene (reference sequence).